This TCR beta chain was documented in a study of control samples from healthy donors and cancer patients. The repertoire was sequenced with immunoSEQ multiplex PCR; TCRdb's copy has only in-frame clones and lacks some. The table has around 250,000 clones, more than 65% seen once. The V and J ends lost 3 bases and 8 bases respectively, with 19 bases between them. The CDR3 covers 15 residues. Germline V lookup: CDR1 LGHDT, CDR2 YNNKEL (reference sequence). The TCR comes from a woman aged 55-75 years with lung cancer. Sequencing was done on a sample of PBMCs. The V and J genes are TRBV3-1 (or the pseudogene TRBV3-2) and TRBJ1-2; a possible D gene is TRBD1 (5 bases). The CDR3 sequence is CASSQENGGAGGYTF. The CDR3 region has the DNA TGTGCCAGCAGCCAGGAGAATGGAGGGGCCGGCGGCTACACCTTC.